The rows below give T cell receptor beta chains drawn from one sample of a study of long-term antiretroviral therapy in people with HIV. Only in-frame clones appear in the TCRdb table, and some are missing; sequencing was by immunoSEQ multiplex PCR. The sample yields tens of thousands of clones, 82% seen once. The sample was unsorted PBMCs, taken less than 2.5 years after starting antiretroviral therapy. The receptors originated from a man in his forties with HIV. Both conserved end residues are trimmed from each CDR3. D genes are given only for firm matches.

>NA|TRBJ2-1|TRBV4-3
ASSQEDGARTYNEQF
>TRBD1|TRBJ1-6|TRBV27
ASSAGTGGSYNSPLH
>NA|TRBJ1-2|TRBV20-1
SARGVTGYT
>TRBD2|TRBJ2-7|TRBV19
ASSMGLADYEQY
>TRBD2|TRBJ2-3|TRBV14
ASSQDPGLAGWSDTQY
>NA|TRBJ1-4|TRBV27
ASRPDRTAEKLF
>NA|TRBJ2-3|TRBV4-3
ASSQRSAGLTDTQY
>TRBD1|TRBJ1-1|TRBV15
ATSRGTGGTLTEAF
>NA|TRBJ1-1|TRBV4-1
ASSQGGLNTEAF
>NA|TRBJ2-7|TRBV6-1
ASSALGQGWGEQY
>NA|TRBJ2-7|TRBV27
ASSVGGPYEQY
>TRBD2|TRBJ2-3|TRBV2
ASSARTSGGSDTQY
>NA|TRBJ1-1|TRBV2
ASRLLTEDTEAF
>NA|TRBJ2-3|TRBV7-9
ASSLWDTDTQY
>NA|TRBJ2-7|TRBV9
ASSINYSGEQY
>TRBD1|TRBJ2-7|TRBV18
ASSSTGVPYEQY
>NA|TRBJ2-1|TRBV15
ATSRERDGSNEQF
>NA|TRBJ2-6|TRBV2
ASVEGLGANVLT
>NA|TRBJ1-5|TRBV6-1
ASSGWDTDQPQH
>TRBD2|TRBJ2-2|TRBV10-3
ATSVSGSGGELF